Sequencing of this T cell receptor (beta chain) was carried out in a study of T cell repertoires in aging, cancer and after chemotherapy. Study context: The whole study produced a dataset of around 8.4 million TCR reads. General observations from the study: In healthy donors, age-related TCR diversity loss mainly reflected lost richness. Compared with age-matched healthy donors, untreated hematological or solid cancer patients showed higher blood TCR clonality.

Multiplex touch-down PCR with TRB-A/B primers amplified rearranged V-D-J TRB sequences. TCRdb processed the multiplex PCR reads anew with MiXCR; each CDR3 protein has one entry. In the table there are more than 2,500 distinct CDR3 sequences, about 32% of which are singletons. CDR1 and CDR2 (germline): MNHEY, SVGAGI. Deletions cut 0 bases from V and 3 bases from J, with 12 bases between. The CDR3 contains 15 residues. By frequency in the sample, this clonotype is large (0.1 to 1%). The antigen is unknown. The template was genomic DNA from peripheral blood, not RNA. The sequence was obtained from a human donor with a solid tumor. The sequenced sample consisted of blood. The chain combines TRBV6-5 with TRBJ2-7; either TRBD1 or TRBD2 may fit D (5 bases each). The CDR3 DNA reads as TGTGCCAGCAGTTACTCGAGGCAGGGAGACTACGAGCAGTACTTC. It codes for CASSYSRQGDYEQYF.